This T cell receptor beta chain was observed in a study of T cells in Graves' hyperthyroidism and ophthalmopathy. Whole-study results and caveats: Median prediction lead before ophthalmopathy onset was around seven months with the model.

This clonotype was picked up many times. Antigen: not known. Per the germline V gene, CDR1 is MNHEY and CDR2 is SMNVEV (reference sequence). The CDR3 runs to 14 residues. The V gene end was trimmed by 5 bases and the J gene end by 4 bases; junction bases not matched to a gene: 6. A patient was excluded if there was uncontrolled infection, other autoimmune disease, pregnancy or lactation. The authors took PBMCs from over 8.5 ml fresh peripheral blood. TCR beta CDR3 regions were amplified from RNA transcripts. The TCR CDR3 first-round RT-PCR relied on the HTBI primer set. MiXCR, applied by TCRdb to the multiplex PCR reads, yields one record per CDR3 protein. The sample lists under 350,000 distinct CDR3 sequences, 18% occurring once.

The chain recombines TRBV27 with TRBJ2-3; 7 bases map to TRBD1. The sequence derives from a woman aged 45-59 years with Graves' hyperthyroidism. The sample consisted of blood. The CDR3 protein is CASSPTGAPDTQYF. The DNA for the CDR3 is TGTGCCAGCAGTCCCACAGGGGCCCCAGATACGCAGTATTTT.